These 28 T cell receptor beta chains came from one sample sequenced in a study of cytomegalovirus exposure and HLA in healthy donors. Libraries were prepared by immunoSEQ multiplex PCR; TCRdb keeps only in-frame clonotypes and omits some of them. The sample shows more than 95,000 clones, about nine tenths of them seen only once. The sequenced material came from PBMCs. Receptor source: a woman aged 18-35 years in good health and CMV-seronegative.

The J gene is TRBJ1-5, the V gene TRBV18, with a tentative D call TRBD1 (5 bases). This CDR3 has 15 residues. The germline gives CDR1 KGHSH, CDR2 LQKENI. Between the trimmed V and J ends, which lost 3 bases and 4 bases, there was a span of 13 bases. The CDR3 sequence is CASSPAGSWNQPQHF. The CDR3 region has the DNA TGTGCCAGCTCACCGGCAGGGTCCTGGAATCAGCCCCAGCATTTT.

The chain couples TRBV7-2 to TRBJ2-7; 8 nucleotides match TRBD2. The CDR3 extends over 15 amino acids. J gave up 3 bases and V 2 bases, and 6 bases lay outside the gene matches. Germline V gene data show CDR1 as SGHTA and CDR2 as FQGNSA. CDR3 sequence: CASSLSKREGYEQYF. In DNA, the CDR3 is TGTGCCAGCAGCTTAAGTAAACGGGAGGGCTACGAGCAGTACTTC.

The chain combines TRBV5-1 with TRBJ2-5; D is undetermined. Trimming took 1 base from V and 6 from J, leaving 4 bases between them. The length of the CDR3 is 11 residues. Germline loops: CDR1 SGHRS, CDR2 YFSETQ. The CDR3 protein is CASSLRQTQYF. The CDR3 bases are TGCGCCAGCAGCTTGCGTCAGACCCAGTACTTC.

The J gene is TRBJ1-2, the V gene TRBV28, with D maybe TRBD1 (6 bases). V lost 4 bases and J lost 2, with 11 bases in between. The length of the CDR3 is 14 residues. Germline V gene lookup returns CDR1 MDHEN and CDR2 SYDVKM. CDR3 sequence (DNA): TGTGCCAGCAGTTCGGGGGGGCAAAACTATGGCTACACCTTC. It yields the protein CASSSGGQNYGYTF.

The chain carries TRBV5-1 and TRBJ2-7; D may be TRBD2 (5 bases). The germline V gene has CDR1 SGHRS and CDR2 YFSETQ. This CDR3 comprises 15 residues. Trimming cost V 7 bases and J 5 bases, with 22 bases left between them. The CDR3 nucleotides read TGCGCCAGCGGCCCCCGGGAAAGCCTGGACGACGAGCAGTACTTC. Amino acid sequence: CASGPRESLDDEQYF.

This chain joins TRBV6-5 and TRBJ1-1; D unclear. Trimming took 2 bases from V and 0 from J, leaving 13 bases between them. From germline, CDR1 is MNHEY and CDR2 SVGAGI. The CDR3 loop spans 16 amino acids. This CDR3 reads CASSYARVSMNTEAFF. Here the CDR3 DNA reads TGTGCCAGCAGTTACGCGAGGGTCAGTATGAACACTGAAGCTTTCTTT.

The J gene is TRBJ2-7, the V gene TRBV19; 7 bases match TRBD2. Germline V gene sequence: CDR1 LNHDA, CDR2 SQIVND (reference sequence). CDR3 length equals 12 residues. The V gene end was trimmed by 8 bases and the J gene end by 5 bases; junction bases not matched to a gene: 6. CDR3 nucleotide sequence: TGTGCCAGTCGGGCGGGAGTCCACGAGCAGTACTTC. The encoded protein is CASRAGVHEQYF.

This chain links TRBV11-3 with TRBJ2-7; D is possibly TRBD2 (5 bases). In germline, CDR1 is SGHNT, CDR2 YENEEA. Trimming shortened V by 3 bases and J by 2 bases, and 17 bases separated the two germline ends. This CDR3 is built from 16 residues. The CDR3 protein is CASSFDSGSGAYEQYF. The CDR3 DNA reads as TGTGCCAGCAGCTTTGACTCAGGTTCCGGGGCCTACGAGCAGTACTTC.

The chain carries TRBV7-6 and TRBJ2-7; TRBD1 agrees at 7 bases. The V gene end was trimmed by 1 base and the J gene end by 0 bases; junction bases not matched to a gene: 15. CDR1 SGHVS and CDR2 FNYEAQ come from the germline V gene. This CDR3 contains 19 residues. In DNA form, the CDR3 reads TGTGCCAGCAGCTTAGGGACGACGGACAGGTTAATAAGCTCCTACGAGCAGTACTTC. Encoded protein: CASSLGTTDRLISSYEQYF.

J is TRBJ2-1 and V is TRBV11-3; TRBD1 might be the D (5 bases). This CDR3 has 14 amino acids. Germline values: CDR1 SGHNT, CDR2 YENEEA. The V end was cut by 2 bases, the J end by 6 bases, with 11 bases between. In nucleotides, the CDR3 is TGTGCCAGCAGCTTAAGGGGCGGCCCCAATGAGCAGTTCTTC. Residues: CASSLRGGPNEQFF.

The rearrangement links TRBV28 to TRBJ2-3; 11 bases are shared with TRBD2. The CDR3 is made up of 19 amino acids. Germline CDR1 and CDR2: MDHEN and SYDVKM. Losses at the gene ends were 5 bases for V and 0 bases for J; bases not matched to a gene: 13. The DNA for the CDR3 is TGTGCCAGCAGTACAAAACTAGCGGGAGAAGTCCTTAGCACAGATACGCAGTATTTT. It codes for CASSTKLAGEVLSTDTQYF.

This clone was counted once. The J gene is TRBJ2-3, the V gene TRBV5-5; D is undetermined. Looked up from germline, CDR1 is SGHKS and CDR2 is YYEKEE (reference sequence). The CDR3 totals 17 residues. Trimming pared 2 bases from V and 0 bases from J, leaving 16 bases between. CDR3 sequence (DNA): TGTGCCAGCAGCTTTTCGGCGCGGTCCCGCAGCACAGATACGCAGTATTTT. It is translated as CASSFSARSRSTDTQYF.

The chain has TRBV11-3 and TRBJ1-4, with D possibly TRBD1 on 5 matching bases. The CDR3 sequence is 13 residues long. V was trimmed by 5 bases and J by 6 bases, leaving 10 bases between them. Germline assignment: CDR1 SGHNT and CDR2 YENEEA. The CDR3: CASSRQPDEKLFF. The CDR3 DNA reads as TGTGCCAGCAGCCGACAGCCAGATGAAAAACTGTTTTTT.

The gene calls are TRBV7-9 and TRBJ1-1, with 10 bases that match TRBD1. Per the germline V gene, CDR1 is SEHNR and CDR2 is FQNEAQ (reference sequence). Trimming removed 2 bases from V and 4 bases from J; junction bases left unmatched: 1. The CDR3 consists of 14 residues. The CDR3 is CASSLRTGGTEAFF. The CDR3 DNA follows: TGTGCCAGCAGCTTAAGGACAGGGGGCACTGAAGCTTTCTTT.

J is TRBJ1-2 and V is TRBV15, with TRBD1 matching over 9 bases. Per germline, CDR1 LNHNV and CDR2 YYDKDF (reference sequence). CDR3 length equals 14 residues. With 5 bases clipped from V and 4 bases from J, the junction kept 5 bases outside the gene matches. As DNA, the CDR3 is TGTGCCACCAGCGAGGACAGGGGAGCCTATGGCTACACCTTC. As protein: CATSEDRGAYGYTF. The full variable domain, its missing parts supplied by reference TRBV15 and TRBJ1-2, is DAMVIQNPRYQVTQFGKPVTLSCSQTLNHNVMYWYQQKSSQAPKLLFHYYDKDFNNEADTPDNFQSRRPNTSFCFLDIRSPGLGDTAMYLCATSEDRGAYGYTFGSGTRLTVV.

The CDR3 loop reads CASSPAGGGPTDTQYF. The CDR3 DNA is TGTGCCAGCAGCCCTGCAGGCGGAGGCCCCACAGATACGCAGTATTTT. The rearrangement links TRBV9 to TRBJ2-3; D is possibly TRBD2 (5 bases). Germline CDR1 SGDLS, CDR2 YYNGEE. This CDR3 contains 16 residues. V was pared by 4 bases and J by 2 bases, with 17 bases between.

V is TRBV4-1 and J is TRBJ2-7; TRBD2 matches 8 bases. The V gene's germline CDR1 is MGHRA and CDR2 YSYEKL. CDR3 length: 16 residues. Germline trimming cut 2 bases from V and 3 bases from J; bases unmatched to any gene: 9. The CDR3 DNA is TGCGCCAGCAGCCAACCGGGGGGGACTAGACGCTACGAGCAGTACTTC. Translation: CASSQPGGTRRYEQYF.

The genes are TRBV4-2 and TRBJ2-1, with 9 positions matching TRBD2. Germline assignment: CDR1 LGHNA and CDR2 YNFKEQ. Trimming took 4 bases from V and 5 from J; bases not matched to a gene: 6. The CDR3 sequence is 15 residues long. The CDR3 DNA is TGTGCCAGCAGCCCGGGTAGCGGGAGCCACAATGAGCAGTTCTTC. Translation gives CASSPGSGSHNEQFF.

This chain links TRBV5-1 with TRBJ1-3; 7 bases line up with TRBD1. With 4 bases clipped from V and 4 bases from J, the junction kept 8 bases outside the gene matches. CDR3 size: 15 residues. The germline gives CDR1 SGHRS, CDR2 YFSETQ. CDR3 in amino acids: CASSQIPGQGNTIYF. In DNA form, the CDR3 reads TGCGCCAGCAGCCAAATACCGGGACAGGGAAACACCATATATTTT.

J is TRBJ2-7 and V is TRBV5-1, with 11 bases matching TRBD1. The germline V gene has CDR1 SGHRS and CDR2 YFSETQ. This CDR3 region has 14 residues. With V trimmed by 4 bases and J by 6 bases, 6 bases remained unmatched. The CDR3 loop is CASSLGQGAVEQYF. DNA of the CDR3: TGCGCCAGCAGCCTCGGACAGGGGGCCGTCGAGCAGTACTTC.

The chain couples TRBV5-1 to TRBJ1-2, with D possibly being TRBD1 (5 bases). CDR1 SGHRS and CDR2 YFSETQ come from the germline V gene. The CDR3 runs to 14 residues. V was trimmed by 4 bases and J by 3 bases, leaving 13 bases between them. The CDR3 DNA follows: TGCGCCAGCAGCAAAGGACAAACCGACTATGGCTACACCTTC. Amino acid sequence: CASSKGQTDYGYTF.

The chain carries TRBV4-1 and TRBJ2-3; 9 bases are a match to TRBD2. With V trimmed by 1 base and J by 4 bases, 9 bases remained unmatched. Germline V gives CDR1 MGHRA, CDR2 YSYEKL. The CDR3 sequence is 17 residues long. CDR3 loop: CASSQGLAGVLADTQYF. The CDR3 coding sequence is TGCGCCAGCAGCCAAGGGTTAGCGGGAGTGTTGGCAGATACGCAGTATTTT.

The chain uses TRBV5-1 and TRBJ2-1, with 10 bases lining up with TRBD2. J lost 8 bases, V lost 3 bases, and 17 bases had no gene match. The CDR3 is 18 residues long. The germline CDR1 and CDR2 sequences are SGHRS and YFSETQ. CDR3 residues: CASSSGASGGRSRDEQFF. DNA of the CDR3: TGCGCCAGCAGCTCCGGTGCTAGCGGGGGCAGGTCCAGGGATGAGCAGTTCTTC.

The chain employs TRBV19 and TRBJ2-7; D perhaps matches TRBD1 (5 bases). There are 13 residues in the CDR3. V shed 5 bases and J shed 3 bases, with 11 bases lying between them. From germline, CDR1 is LNHDA and CDR2 SQIVND (reference sequence). The CDR3 nucleotides read TGTGCCAGTAGTTATCAAGGGGACTACGAGCAGTACTTC. This encodes CASSYQGDYEQYF. Combining the CDR3 with reference TRBV19 and TRBJ2-7 gives the whole variable domain DGGITQSPKYLFRKEGQNVTLSCEQNLNHDAMYWYRQDPGQGLRLIYYSQIVNDFQKGDIAEGYSVSREKKESFPLTVTSAQKNPTAFYLCASSYQGDYEQYFGPGTRLTVT.

The rearrangement links TRBV29-1 to TRBJ1-1, with a weak D call TRBD1 (5 bases). Trimming removed 4 bases from V and 1 base from J, with 7 bases in between. The CDR3 contains 12 residues. CDR1 is SQVTM and CDR2 is ANQGSEA in the germline V gene. CDR3 amino acids: CSVGQGNTEAFF. The CDR3 DNA follows: TGCAGCGTTGGTCAGGGGAACACTGAAGCTTTCTTT. Looking up the rest from reference TRBV29-1 and TRBJ1-1 gives the full variable domain: SAVISQKPSRDICQRGTSLTIQCQVDSQVTMMFWYRQQPGQSLTLIATANQGSEATYESGFVIDKFPISRPNLTFSTLTVSNMSPEDSSIYLCSVGQGNTEAFFGQGTRLTVV.

This chain joins TRBV7-2 and TRBJ1-2; D may be TRBD1 (6 bases). Germline assignment: CDR1 SGHTA and CDR2 FQGNSA. V dropped 5 bases and J dropped 7 bases, with 17 bases sitting between them. There are 14 residues in the CDR3. The CDR3 protein is CASSRNQGNRGYTF. The CDR3 bases are TGTGCCAGCAGCAGGAACCAGGGGAACCGTGGCTACACCTTC. Full variable domain (rest looked up from reference TRBV7-2 and TRBJ1-2): GAGVSQSPSNKVTEKGKDVELRCDPISGHTALYWYRQSLGQGLEFLIYFQGNSAPDKSGLPSDRFSAERTGGSVSTLTIQRTQQEDSAVYLCASSRNQGNRGYTFGSGTRLTVV.

V gene TRBV5-1 combines with J gene TRBJ2-3; D unclear. Per germline, CDR1 SGHRS and CDR2 YFSETQ. Trimming removed 4 bases at V and 2 bases at J, with 8 bases between. The CDR3 is 13 residues long. The CDR3 loop is CASSPEITDTQYF. For the CDR3, the DNA is TGCGCCAGCAGCCCCGAGATCACAGATACGCAGTATTTT.

V gene TRBV11-1 combines with J gene TRBJ2-5, with TRBD2 as a possible D gene (5 bases). The CDR3 runs 13 residues. The V gene lost 6 bases and the J gene lost 8 bases, with 16 bases spanning the gap. Per germline, CDR1 SGHAT and CDR2 FQDESV (reference sequence). The CDR3 loop reads CASSYAGIPTQYF. The CDR3 region has the DNA TGTGCCAGCAGTTATGCCGGGATCCCCACCCAGTACTTC.